Below are 23 T cell receptor beta chains sequenced from a single sample in a study of blood T cell repertoires in COVID-19. Produced via immunoSEQ multiplex PCR; TCRdb's table is partial and in-frame only. The profile shows over 150,000 clones, approximately 80% of them singletons. The sample was peripheral blood. The receptors here all came from a woman aged 40 to 50 with COVID-19, enrolled during active disease.

This chain uses TRBV7-9 with TRBJ1-6; 8 bases align to TRBD1. There are 13 residues in the CDR3. The trim removed 7 bases at V and 7 bases at J, leaving 3 bases unmatched. In germline, CDR1 is SEHNR, CDR2 FQNEAQ (reference sequence). CDR3 residues: CASTGQGNSPLHF. DNA of the CDR3: TGTGCCAGCACCGGACAGGGAAATTCACCCCTCCACTTT.

The chain carries TRBV28 and TRBJ2-5; the D gene is possibly TRBD2 (5 bases). This CDR3 contains 15 residues. V gave up 2 bases and J gave up 4 bases, with 14 bases separating them. CDR1 and CDR2 from the germline V gene are MDHEN and SYDVKM. The CDR3 region is CASSLLVGVGETQYF. Written as DNA, the CDR3 is TGTGCCAGCAGTTTACTTGTCGGGGTTGGAGAGACCCAGTACTTC. The whole variable domain, filled in from reference TRBV28 and TRBJ2-5, reads DVKVTQSSRYLVKRTGEKVFLECVQDMDHENMFWYRQDPGLGLRLIYFSYDVKMKEKGDIPEGYSVSREKKERFSLILESASTNQTSMYLCASSLLVGVGETQYFGPGTRLLVL.

V usage is TRBV23-1 and J usage is TRBJ1-3; D is perhaps TRBD1 (5 bases). TRBV23-1 belongs to the ORF category, with a function that is uncertain. V lost 0 bases, J lost 3 bases, and 6 bases lay in between. The CDR3 has 14 residues. CDR3 in DNA: TGCGCCAGCAGTCAATCGCAGGGTGGAAACACCATATATTTT. Its protein product is CASSQSQGGNTIYF.

This chain connects TRBV5-1 to TRBJ1-1; 8 bases fit TRBD1. Germline V gene data show CDR1 as SGHRS and CDR2 as YFSETQ. Unmatched junction bases numbered 9, after V lost 4 bases and J lost 4 bases. The CDR3 length is 15 residues. This CDR3 is CASSRGQGGATEAFF. The CDR3 nucleotides read TGCGCCAGCAGCCGTGGACAGGGAGGTGCCACTGAAGCTTTCTTT.

The CDR3 region is CASSLVEVERGPEPLPLHF. The CDR3 DNA sequence: TGTGCCAGCAGCTTAGTAGAGGTGGAGCGGGGACCAGAGCCGCTTCCCCTCCACTTT. V usage is TRBV7-8 and J usage is TRBJ1-6; D possibly corresponds to TRBD1 (5 bases). The CDR3 loop spans 19 amino acids. Trimming removed 1 base at V and 13 bases at J, with 29 bases between. Germline V gives CDR1 SGHVS, CDR2 FQNEAQ.

In DNA, the CDR3 is TGTGCCAGCAGTTTAGGGGCAGCGACAGGGTGGCATTTT. As protein: CASSLGAATGWHF. V usage is TRBV12-3 or TRBV12-4 and J usage is TRBJ1-5; 7 bases align to TRBD1. This CDR3 spans 13 amino acids. V lost 1 base, J lost 15 bases, and 9 bases stayed unmatched.

The chain links TRBV6-5 to TRBJ1-2, with 7 bases aligning to TRBD1. The CDR3 covers 15 residues. Germline V CDR1 and CDR2: MNHEY, SVGAGI. J lost 2 bases, V lost 7 bases, and 10 bases had no gene match. CDR3 loop: CASTPAQGRNYGYTF. The CDR3 DNA reads TGTGCCAGCACCCCCGCACAGGGGAGGAACTATGGCTACACCTTC.

The rearrangement links TRBV7-3 to TRBJ2-1; 11 nucleotides line up with TRBD2. The germline CDR1 and CDR2 sequences are SGHTA and FQGTGA. Losses at the gene ends were 0 bases for V and 10 bases for J; bases not matched to a gene: 8. The CDR3 spans 16 residues. CDR3 in DNA: TGTGCCAGCAGCTTAACGTTAGCGGGAGGGGTAATAGAGCAGTTCTTC. This translates into CASSLTLAGGVIEQFF.

With regard to this clone: At the DNA level, this CDR3 is encoded by other sequences in the same sample as well. The genes are TRBV10-2 and TRBJ1-5, with 9 bases aligning to TRBD1. There are 12 residues in the CDR3. The germline V gene has CDR1 WSHSY and CDR2 SAAADI. With 11 bases clipped from V and 5 bases from J, the junction kept 4 bases outside the gene matches. The CDR3 region has the DNA TGCGCCTCCCGACAGGGGGATCAGCCCCAGCATTTT. This codes for CASRQGDQPQHF.

The chain employs TRBV27 and TRBJ1-1; 7 nucleotides match TRBD1. Germline CDR1 and CDR2: MNHEY and SMNVEV (reference sequence). CDR3 length equals 13 residues. J was trimmed by 4 bases and V by 9 bases; bases with no gene match: 8. The CDR3 is CASRQGGVTEAFF. CDR3 sequence (DNA): TGTGCCAGTAGACAGGGTGGGGTCACTGAAGCTTTCTTT.

Ten or more counts support this clone. The CDR3 is CASSLTDHNEQFF. The CDR3 DNA reads TGTGCCAGCAGCTTGACAGACCACAATGAGCAGTTCTTC. The chain carries TRBV5-4 and TRBJ2-1; unclear D gene. The V end was cut by 1 base, the J end by 5 bases, with 7 bases between. Germline CDR1 is SGHNT and CDR2 is YYREEE (reference sequence). The length of the CDR3 is 13 residues.

The rearrangement joins TRBV29-1 to TRBJ2-7; weak D call: TRBD1 (6 bases). The V end was cut by 5 bases, the J end by 2 bases, with 10 bases between. This CDR3 comprises 12 residues. Germline CDR1 SQVTM, CDR2 ANQGSEA. The CDR3 is CSVTGFAYEQYF. The CDR3 nucleotides are TGCAGCGTTACAGGGTTCGCCTACGAGCAGTACTTC.

The J gene is TRBJ2-5, the V gene TRBV21-1; TRBD1 is taken as the D call from the table, unchecked against the DNA. TRBV21-1 is annotated as a pseudogene. This CDR3 comprises 14 residues. The CDR3 DNA reads TGTGCCAGCAGCGCCAGGGGTTTCCAAGAGACCCAGTACTTC. Translated, it gives CASSARGFQETQYF.

The V call is TRBV19, the J call TRBJ1-1, with 7 bases identical to TRBD1. This CDR3 is built from 14 residues. CDR1 LNHDA and CDR2 SQIVND come from the germline V gene (reference sequence). After removal of 4 bases from V and 3 bases from J, the junction contained 5 bases not matched to a gene. CDR3 coding DNA: TGTGCCAGTAGTACGACAGGGTGGGACACTGAAGCTTTCTTT. Translated: CASSTTGWDTEAFF. Together with reference TRBV19 and TRBJ1-1, the CDR3 gives the full variable domain: DGGITQSPKYLFRKEGQNVTLSCEQNLNHDAMYWYRQDPGQGLRLIYYSQIVNDFQKGDIAEGYSVSREKKESFPLTVTSAQKNPTAFYLCASSTTGWDTEAFFGQGTRLTVV.

The chain combines TRBV5-1 with TRBJ2-3, with 9 bases matching TRBD2. Germline V gene lookup returns CDR1 SGHRS and CDR2 YFSETQ. The ends lost 0 bases at V and 6 bases at J; junction bases unmatched: 8. The CDR3 is 16 amino acids. CDR3 sequence: CASSLDGGRARDTQYF. In DNA form, the CDR3 reads TGCGCCAGCAGCTTGGACGGCGGGAGGGCGAGGGATACGCAGTATTTT.

The rearrangement joins TRBV19 to TRBJ1-2; D is ambiguous. The CDR3 length is 14 residues. Trimming cost V 9 bases and J 8 bases, with 22 bases left between them. The germline V gene has CDR1 LNHDA and CDR2 SQIVND (reference sequence). The CDR3, as DNA: TGTGCCAGCCTACCGGACCGGACTGCCTGGGGCTACACCTTC. Encoded protein: CASLPDRTAWGYTF.

The chain has TRBV25-1 and TRBJ1-1; the match to TRBD1 covers 7 bases. The trim removed 5 bases at V and 2 bases at J, leaving 5 bases unmatched. CDR1 and CDR2 from the germline V gene are MGHDK and SYGVNS. There are 14 residues in the CDR3. The CDR3 DNA sequence: TGTGCCAGCAGTCGAGGGGGCATAAACACTGAAGCTTTCTTT. Protein: CASSRGGINTEAFF.

The chain employs TRBV27 and TRBJ1-6, with a tentative D call TRBD1 (6 bases). CDR1 and CDR2 (germline): MNHEY, SMNVEV (reference sequence). Trimming left V 8 bases short and J 7 bases short, with 15 bases between. The CDR3 contains 14 residues. CDR3 in DNA: TGTGCCAGCGGGGGCCCCGTCGCAAATTCACCCCTCCACTTT. Its protein product is CASGGPVANSPLHF.

The gene calls are TRBV20-1 and TRBJ2-1, with 7 bases aligning to TRBD2. Germline V gives CDR1 DFQATT, CDR2 SNEGSKA (reference sequence). The CDR3 length is 13 residues. V lost 3 bases and J lost 7; bases outside the gene matches: 6. The CDR3 here is CSASPAGKNEQFF. The CDR3 bases are TGCAGTGCTAGTCCAGCGGGAAAGAATGAGCAGTTCTTC.

V and J are TRBV19 and TRBJ1-3; D perhaps matches TRBD1 (6 bases). V lost 5 bases to trimming and J lost 0 bases, with 11 bases between them. Germline values: CDR1 LNHDA, CDR2 SQIVND (reference sequence). The CDR3 totals 15 residues. CDR3 amino acids: CASSGQTGSGNTIYF. The CDR3 DNA reads as TGTGCCAGTAGTGGACAGACCGGCTCTGGAAACACCATATATTTT.

The chain recombines TRBV6-6 with TRBJ1-5; no firm D call. Per germline, CDR1 MNHNY and CDR2 SVGAGI (reference sequence). V lost 4 bases and J lost 3, with 16 bases in between. This CDR3 region has 16 residues. The CDR3 region is CASSLRRETFNQPQHF. The CDR3 DNA sequence: TGTGCCAGCAGTTTACGCCGGGAGACCTTCAATCAGCCCCAGCATTTT.

This clone came up a few times. The chain carries TRBV15 and TRBJ2-5; D gene ambiguous. This CDR3 is 11 amino acids long. V was trimmed by 8 bases and J by 3 bases, leaving 7 bases between them. Germline CDR1 reads LNHNV; CDR2 reads YYDKDF (reference sequence). The CDR3 loop reads CATLREETQYF. For the CDR3, the DNA is TGTGCCACCCTTCGAGAAGAGACCCAGTACTTC.

The gene calls are TRBV5-1 and TRBJ1-1, with D maybe TRBD1 (6 bases). The germline gives CDR1 SGHRS, CDR2 YFSETQ. Trimming cost V 5 bases and J 6 bases, with 8 bases left between them. The CDR3 sequence is 11 residues long. CDR3 sequence: CASRRGSEAFF. CDR3 DNA: TGCGCCAGCAGGAGGGGGTCTGAAGCTTTCTTT.